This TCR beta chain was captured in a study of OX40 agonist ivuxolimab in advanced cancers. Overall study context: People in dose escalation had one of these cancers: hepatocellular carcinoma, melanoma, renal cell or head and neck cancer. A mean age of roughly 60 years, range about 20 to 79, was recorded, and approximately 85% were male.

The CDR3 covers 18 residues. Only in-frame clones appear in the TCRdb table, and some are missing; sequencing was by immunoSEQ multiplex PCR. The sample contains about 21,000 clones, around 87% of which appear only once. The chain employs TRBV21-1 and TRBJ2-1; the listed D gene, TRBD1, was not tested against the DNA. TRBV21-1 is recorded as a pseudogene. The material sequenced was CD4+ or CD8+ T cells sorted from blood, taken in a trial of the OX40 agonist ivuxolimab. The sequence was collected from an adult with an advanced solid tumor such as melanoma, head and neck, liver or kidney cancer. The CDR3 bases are TGTGCCAGCAGCGAGACAGGGGGATACGCGGGCCCCTACAATGAGCAGTTCTTC. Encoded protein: CASSETGGYAGPYNEQFF.